One sample yielded the 30 T cell receptor beta chains listed below, sequenced in a study of cytomegalovirus exposure and HLA in healthy donors. PCR involved 60 Vbeta and 13 Jbeta primers. Generated by immunoSEQ multiplex PCR, the TCRdb table keeps only in-frame clones and is missing some. The table has 150,000 to 200,000 clones, approximately 71% seen once. The sequencing input was PBMCs. The receptors stem from a woman aged 18-29 years in good health and CMV-seropositive.

V is TRBV6-1 and J is TRBJ2-7; D call uncertain. The CDR3 loop spans 14 amino acids. Germline V gene lookup returns CDR1 MNHNS and CDR2 SASEGT. Trimming removed 1 base from V and 4 bases from J, with 11 bases in between. The CDR3 loop reads CASSEGISRYEQYF. In DNA, the CDR3 is TGTGCCAGCAGTGAAGGAATCAGTCGTTACGAGCAGTACTTC.

This clone was counted a few times. V usage is TRBV5-6 and J usage is TRBJ1-1; a possible D gene is TRBD1 (6 bases). The CDR3 length is 14 residues. The ends were cut back, 1 base at V and 7 bases at J, with 14 bases in the middle. Germline values: CDR1 SGHDT, CDR2 YYEEEE. CDR3 nucleotides: TGTGCCAGCAGCTTGATTCGGACAGATGATGAAGCTTTCTTT. Its protein is CASSLIRTDDEAFF.

Only one count was recorded for this clone. The chain links TRBV2 to TRBJ2-7; 10 bases agree with TRBD1. CDR3 length: 17 amino acids. Losses at the gene ends were 9 bases for V and 2 bases for J; bases not matched to a gene: 16. CDR1 is SNHLY and CDR2 is FYNNEI in the germline V gene. CDR3 protein: CASKLLITGTGAYEQYF. CDR3 nucleotide sequence: TGTGCCAGTAAATTATTAATAACCGGGACAGGGGCCTACGAGCAGTACTTC.

This sequence joins TRBV27 and TRBJ2-5, with 8 bases matching TRBD1. V lost 8 bases, J lost 4 bases, and 12 bases stayed unmatched. The CDR3 consists of 15 residues. Germline CDR1 and CDR2: MNHEY and SMNVEV (reference sequence). CDR3 bases: TGTGCCAGCCTCCCGCAGGGGGCGAAGAGAGAGACCCAGTACTTC. This translates into CASLPQGAKRETQYF.

The rearrangement joins TRBV30 to TRBJ1-5, with 9 bases matching TRBD1. Unmatched junction bases numbered 7, after V lost 0 bases and J lost 7 bases. In germline, CDR1 is GTSNPN, CDR2 SVGIG (reference sequence). CDR3 length: 15 amino acids. CDR3 amino acids: CAWSVGQGLWQPQHF. The DNA of the CDR3 is TGTGCCTGGAGTGTGGGACAGGGATTGTGGCAGCCCCAGCATTTT.

The rearrangement uses TRBV5-1 and TRBJ2-2; perhaps TRBD2 as D (6 bases). CDR1 is SGHRS, CDR2 YFSETQ, per germline. V lost 4 bases and J 0 bases, leaving 13 bases between the germline ends. This CDR3 is 16 amino acids long. CDR3 nucleotides: TGCGCCAGCAGCGCGACCGGGACTCCGAACACCGGGGAGCTGTTTTTT. It is translated as CASSATGTPNTGELFF.

This rearrangement joins TRBV9 to TRBJ1-5; 7 nucleotides line up with TRBD1. The CDR3 loop spans 14 amino acids. The V gene end was trimmed by 4 bases and the J gene end by 6 bases; junction bases not matched to a gene: 7. Germline CDR1 is SGDLS and CDR2 is YYNGEE. The DNA for the CDR3 is TGTGCCAGCAGCCTCACAGGGGTCCCTCAGCCCCAGCATTTT. It codes for CASSLTGVPQPQHF.

A note on this clone: Compared with germline, one end of the junction differs, possibly owing to a read error. The chain couples TRBV30 to TRBJ1-5; 12 positions match TRBD1. This CDR3 region has 15 residues. Per germline, CDR1 GTSNPN and CDR2 SVGIG (reference sequence). The CDR3 region has the DNA TGTGCCTGGAGTTCCGGGACAGGGGGCAACCAGCCCCAGCATTTT. Residues: CAWSSGTGGNQPQHF.

The chain couples TRBV5-1 to TRBJ2-5; maybe TRBD2 (6 bases). This CDR3 has 14 residues. Per germline, CDR1 SGHRS and CDR2 YFSETQ. Trimming pared 1 base from V and 4 bases from J, leaving 11 bases between. CDR3 protein: CASSLPDGRETQYF. DNA of the CDR3: TGCGCCAGCAGCTTGCCTGACGGGAGAGAGACCCAGTACTTC.

This rearrangement joins TRBV7-8 to TRBJ2-2, with TRBD1 matching over 7 bases. The J segment lost 5 bases and the V segment lost 5 bases, leaving 5 bases of the junction unmatched. The CDR3 has 14 amino acids. Germline lookup yields CDR1 SGHVS and CDR2 FQNEAQ. The chain's CDR3 is CASSPGQITGELFF. As DNA, the CDR3 is TGTGCCAGCAGCCCGGGACAGATAACCGGGGAGCTGTTTTTT.

The J gene is TRBJ2-7, the V gene TRBV30; 8 nucleotides match TRBD1. J gave up 2 bases and V 6 bases, and 3 bases lay outside the gene matches. Germline V gene lookup returns CDR1 GTSNPN and CDR2 SVGIG (reference sequence). The CDR3 sequence is 12 residues long. The CDR3 DNA sequence: TGTGCCTGCGAACAGGGGGCCTACGAGCAGTACTTC. This encodes CACEQGAYEQYF.

This clone was found a few times. The rearrangement joins TRBV5-6 to TRBJ1-1, with 8 bases fitting TRBD1. The germline V gene has CDR1 SGHDT and CDR2 YYEEEE. CDR3 length equals 14 residues. After removal of 5 bases from V and 4 bases from J, the junction contained 7 bases not matched to a gene. Here the CDR3 DNA reads TGTGCCAGCAGATCGACAGGGGTCGTCACTGAAGCTTTCTTT. It encodes CASRSTGVVTEAFF.

V gene TRBV7-2 combines with J gene TRBJ2-2; 11 bases line up with TRBD1. V trimming: 6 bases; J trimming: 7 bases; junction bases outside the gene matches: 4. In germline, CDR1 is SGHTA, CDR2 FQGNSA. CDR3 length equals 14 residues. This CDR3 reads CASSGQGAGGELFF. The CDR3 DNA reads as TGTGCCAGCAGTGGACAGGGGGCTGGCGGGGAGCTGTTTTTT.

This chain links TRBV19 with TRBJ2-7; TRBD1 agrees at 9 bases. The ends lost 3 bases at V and 3 bases at J; junction bases unmatched: 9. CDR1 is LNHDA, CDR2 SQIVND, per germline (reference sequence). The length of the CDR3 is 16 residues. CDR3 nucleotides: TGTGCCAGTAGTATGGGGGGACAGGGCGGGTTCTACGAGCAGTACTTC. Translated, it gives CASSMGGQGGFYEQYF.

The sample holds a few counts of this clone. This chain uses TRBV5-1 with TRBJ2-3, with D hard to call. This CDR3 is 13 amino acids long. V was pared by 4 bases and J by 2 bases, with 8 bases between. In germline, CDR1 is SGHRS, CDR2 YFSETQ. The DNA of the CDR3 is TGCGCCAGCAGCGTAGACAACACAGATACGCAGTATTTT. Its translation is CASSVDNTDTQYF.

This clone was found once. V usage is TRBV5-1 and J usage is TRBJ2-3; 11 nucleotides agree with TRBD2. The CDR3 is 17 residues long. Trimming removed 0 bases from V and 3 bases from J; junction bases left unmatched: 6. Germline CDR1 reads SGHRS; CDR2 reads YFSETQ. This CDR3 is CASSLATSGKGTDTQYF. DNA for the CDR3: TGCGCCAGCAGCTTGGCGACTAGCGGGAAAGGGACAGATACGCAGTATTTT.

The chain links TRBV27 to TRBJ1-1, with 7 nucleotides matching TRBD1. CDR3 size: 13 residues. Germline CDR1 MNHEY, CDR2 SMNVEV (reference sequence). The ends lost 9 bases at V and 5 bases at J; junction bases unmatched: 9. This chain's CDR3 is CASISDRWTEAFF. CDR3 bases: TGTGCCAGTATCTCGGACAGGTGGACTGAAGCTTTCTTT.

This clone has a handful of counts. The V gene is TRBV14, the J gene TRBJ2-7, with D possibly matching TRBD1 (5 bases). Germline V lookup: CDR1 SGHDN, CDR2 FVKESK. The CDR3 extends over 12 amino acids. Trimming took off 7 bases at V and 3 bases at J, with 10 bases between the two ends. CDR3 in amino acids: CASKGQGYEQYF. CDR3 coding DNA: TGTGCCAGCAAAGGGCAGGGCTACGAGCAGTACTTC.

CDR3 DNA sequence: TGTGCCAGCAGCCTCCCGGCCGCGGCAGGGGGTTACGAGCAGTACTTC. Its protein product is CASSLPAAAGGYEQYF. This sequence joins TRBV28 and TRBJ2-7; 7 bases agree with TRBD1. The CDR3 consists of 16 residues. The V gene's germline CDR1 is MDHEN and CDR2 SYDVKM. With V trimmed by 6 bases and J by 4 bases, 15 bases remained unmatched.

The genes are TRBV28 and TRBJ2-7; 12 nucleotides line up with TRBD2. Germline V gives CDR1 MDHEN, CDR2 SYDVKM. V trimming: 3 bases; J trimming: 6 bases; junction bases outside the gene matches: 9. The CDR3 has 16 amino acids. CDR3 loop: CASSLVLAGGPGEQYF. CDR3 DNA sequence: TGTGCCAGCAGTTTGGTTCTAGCGGGAGGGCCCGGCGAGCAGTACTTC.

The V and J genes are TRBV29-1 and TRBJ2-5; 9 positions match TRBD1. The end of the DNA is better explained by TRBJ2-7, so the J call may be wrong. Germline V lookup: CDR1 SQVTM, CDR2 ANQGSEA. The CDR3 is made up of 14 amino acids. CDR3 sequence: CSVVRGQGHYEQYF. As DNA, the CDR3 is TGCAGCGTTGTGAGGGGACAGGGACACTACGAGCAGTACTTC.

The rearrangement links TRBV7-6 to TRBJ1-2; D may be TRBD1 (5 bases). Trimming removed 5 bases at V and 4 bases at J, with 14 bases between. CDR1 and CDR2 from the germline V gene are SGHVS and FNYEAQ. The CDR3 spans 14 residues. The CDR3 loop reads CASSPRRGGYGYTF. CDR3 nucleotide sequence: TGTGCCAGCAGCCCACGGAGGGGCGGCTATGGCTACACCTTC.

This clone occurred once. The chain has TRBV7-2 and TRBJ2-7; a weak D match, TRBD1 (6 bases). This CDR3 has 14 amino acids. Germline CDR1 is SGHTA and CDR2 is FQGNSA. Trimming took 5 bases from V and 0 from J, leaving 11 bases between them. For the CDR3, the DNA is TGTGCCAGCAGCCTACAGGGAAACTCCTACGAGCAGTACTTC. It codes for CASSLQGNSYEQYF. The full variable domain, rest sourced from reference TRBV7-2 and TRBJ2-7, is GAGVSQSPSNKVTEKGKDVELRCDPISGHTALYWYRQSLGQGLEFLIYFQGNSAPDKSGLPSDRFSAERTGGSVSTLTIQRTQQEDSAVYLCASSLQGNSYEQYFGPGTRLTVT.

This chain joins TRBV19 and TRBJ2-1; TRBD2 matches at 7 bases. The V segment lost 4 bases and the J segment 10 bases; nucleotides outside the gene matches: 13. This CDR3 has 15 amino acids. Germline-derived CDR1 and CDR2 are LNHDA and SQIVND (reference sequence). For the CDR3, the DNA is TGTGCCAGTAGTAGCGGGAGTAGTGGTAAGGGGGAGCAGTTCTTC. Translation: CASSSGSSGKGEQFF.

This chain connects TRBV4-1 to TRBJ2-3; no firm D call. V lost 5 bases, J lost 0 bases, and 15 bases lay in between. Germline lookup yields CDR1 MGHRA and CDR2 YSYEKL. This CDR3 spans 16 amino acids. CDR3 sequence (DNA): TGCGCCAGCAGCGGAGATGGGTTCTCTAGCACAGATACGCAGTATTTT. Protein product: CASSGDGFSSTDTQYF.

This chain links TRBV9 with TRBJ2-1; D perhaps matches TRBD1 (5 bases). Between the trimmed V and J ends, which lost 2 bases and 4 bases, there was a span of 13 bases. Germline V gene lookup returns CDR1 SGDLS and CDR2 YYNGEE. CDR3 length equals 15 residues. The CDR3 loop reads CASSVRTYLYNEQFF. The CDR3 nucleotides are TGTGCCAGCAGCGTGCGGACATACCTATACAATGAGCAGTTCTTC.

This clone turned up a few times. The J gene is TRBJ2-3, the V gene TRBV5-1; D gene ambiguous. CDR3 length: 16 amino acids. Deletions cut 0 bases from V and 4 bases from J, with 15 bases between. Per germline, CDR1 SGHRS and CDR2 YFSETQ. The CDR3 region has the DNA TGCGCCAGCAGCTTGGCCGAAGTAGCCGGCGCAGATACGCAGTATTTT. This encodes CASSLAEVAGADTQYF.

The V and J genes are TRBV2 and TRBJ1-6; 9 bases map to TRBD1. Germline values: CDR1 SNHLY, CDR2 FYNNEI. CDR3 length equals 14 residues. The V gene end was trimmed by 7 bases and the J gene end by 7 bases; junction bases not matched to a gene: 5. The CDR3 sequence is CASTGDRVNSPLHF. The CDR3 DNA reads TGTGCCAGCACCGGGGACAGGGTCAATTCACCCCTCCACTTT. Full variable domain (missing parts from reference TRBV2 and TRBJ1-6): EPEVTQTPSHQVTQMGQEVILRCVPISNHLYFYWYRQILGQKVEFLVSFYNNEISEKSEIFDDQFSVERPDGSNFTLKIRSTKLEDSAMYFCASTGDRVNSPLHFGNGTRLTVT.

The rearrangement joins TRBV18 to TRBJ1-5, with 8 bases that match TRBD1. The ends lost 5 bases at V and 5 bases at J; junction bases unmatched: 2. In germline, CDR1 is KGHSH, CDR2 LQKENI. This CDR3 has 13 amino acids. The CDR3 region is CASSVQGDQPQHF. For the CDR3, the DNA is TGTGCCAGCTCAGTACAGGGGGATCAGCCCCAGCATTTT.

This clone appeared once. This chain connects TRBV29-1 to TRBJ2-1; D might be TRBD2 (6 bases). This CDR3 is built from 14 residues. The germline CDR1 and CDR2 sequences are SQVTM and ANQGSEA. V shed 5 bases and J shed 6 bases, with 17 bases lying between them. CDR3 nucleotide sequence: TGCAGCGTTCTTTTTCGGGAGAACGGCAATGAGCAGTTCTTC. Its protein is CSVLFRENGNEQFF.